A selection of T cell receptor beta chains follows, all from one sample in a study of blood T cell repertoires in COVID-19. Only in-frame clones appear in the TCRdb table, and some are missing; sequencing was by immunoSEQ multiplex PCR. In the table there are nearly 350,000 clones, less than 90% of which are singletons. Sequenced sample: PBMCs or T cells enriched from blood (not recorded which). The receptors were gathered from a woman aged 25-40 years who had recovered from COVID-19. Both conserved end residues are part of each CDR3. The D gene is left open where the match is weak. A clone size is listed for some rows: how often the clone was seen (once, few, many), or a class if it is expanded.

cdr3_nt cdr3_aa j_call v_call d_call clone_size
TGTGCCAGCAGCTGGGGACAGGGGAGTTATGCAGATACGCAGTATTTT CASSWGQGSYADTQYF TRBJ2-3 TRBV11-3 TRBD1 .
TGTGCCAGCAGCTTAGGTGGAGATCAGCCCCAGCATTTT CASSLGGDQPQHF TRBJ1-5 TRBV7-9 . .
TGTGCCAGCAGCCCCCAGGGTTTAGAGACCCAGTACTTC CASSPQGLETQYF TRBJ2-5 TRBV7-8 . .
TGTGCCAGCAGCCGACCCGGGACAGGGGAAACCTACGAGCAGTACTTC CASSRPGTGETYEQYF TRBJ2-7 TRBV28 TRBD1 .
TGCGCCAGCAGCCCGGGACTAGGAGGGTTAGGTGGGAAGACCCAGTACTTC CASSPGLGGLGGKTQYF TRBJ2-5 TRBV4-1 TRBD2 .
TGTGCCAGCAGTCCTGGAGGGGGCAGGGCTCGAGAGCAGTACTTC CASSPGGGRAREQYF TRBJ2-7 TRBV27 . .
TGCGCCAGCAGCCAAGGGACTAGAGGGGCCCAAGAGACCCAGTACTTC CASSQGTRGAQETQYF TRBJ2-5 TRBV4-3 TRBD2 .
TGTGCCAGTAGTATGGTAGTTAGGGACATCACTATGGGGAACATTCAGTACTTC CASSMVVRDITMGNIQYF TRBJ2-4 TRBV19 . .
TGTGCCAGCACGGACACCATGAACACTGAAGCTTTCTTT CASTDTMNTEAFF TRBJ1-1 TRBV6-5 . .
TGTGCCAGCAGCCCGCTGCAGGAGAACACTGAAGCTTTCTTT CASSPLQENTEAFF TRBJ1-1 TRBV2 . .
TGTGCCAGCAGACAGGGGGCCGAAGAAAAACTGTTTTTT CASRQGAEEKLFF TRBJ1-4 TRBV7-2 TRBD1 .
TGCGCCAGCAGCCAGGCCAGTCGTAATGAAAAACTGTTTTTT CASSQASRNEKLFF TRBJ1-4 TRBV4-1 . .
TGTGCCAGCAGGTGGACAGGGGTGTTCTACGAGCAGTACTTC CASRWTGVFYEQYF TRBJ2-7 TRBV2 TRBD1 .
TGTGCCTGGACGCGACTAGCGGGCTACCCTAGCGAGCAGTACTTC CAWTRLAGYPSEQYF TRBJ2-7 TRBV30 TRBD2 .
TGCGCCAGCAGCTCAACCGGGAGCTCCTACGAGCAGTACTTC CASSSTGSSYEQYF TRBJ2-7 TRBV5-1 . .
TGTGCCAGCAGCGTAGACAGAATGAACACTGAAGCTTTCTTT CASSVDRMNTEAFF TRBJ1-1 TRBV9 . .
TGTGCCAGCTCACCTTCACAGTATCAGCCCCAGCATTTT CASSPSQYQPQHF TRBJ1-5 TRBV18 . once
TGTGCCAGCAGCCCCAAATGGGGGGGGCGCTTCGCTGAAGCTTTCTTT CASSPKWGGRFAEAFF TRBJ1-1 TRBV3-1/TRBV3-2 . once
TGTGCCAGCACCAGGGGGTTGAACACTGAAGCTTTCTTT CASTRGLNTEAFF TRBJ1-1 TRBV28 TRBD1 .
TGTGCCACCTCTGGACAGGGGGAGGTTGAGCCCCAGCATTTT CATSGQGEVEPQHF TRBJ1-5 TRBV2 TRBD1 .
TGTGCCAGCAGCTTCCAGGGGGATACGCAGTATTTT CASSFQGDTQYF TRBJ2-3 TRBV11-2 . .
TGTGCCAGCAGTTACCTGGACAGGGACAATTCACCCCTCCACTTT CASSYLDRDNSPLHF TRBJ1-6 TRBV6-6 TRBD1 .
TGCGCCAGCTCCGCCGGGAACAAGGATTCACCCCTCCACTTT CASSAGNKDSPLHF TRBJ1-6 TRBV10-1 . .
TGCGCCAGCAGCCAAGAATTAGGAGGGTCTAATGAAAAACTGTTTTTT CASSQELGGSNEKLFF TRBJ1-4 TRBV4-3 . .
TGTGCCAGCAGCTTAGCGGTGGGGGGGCACGAGCAGTACTTC CASSLAVGGHEQYF TRBJ2-7 TRBV7-6 . .
TGTGCCAGCAGGCCGCGGCGGGGACCAGATACGCAGTATTTT CASRPRRGPDTQYF TRBJ2-3 TRBV7-8 . .
TGTGCCAGCAGAGGGGGGACAGGATCCTCCTACGAGCAGTACTTC CASRGGTGSSYEQYF TRBJ2-7 TRBV27 TRBD1 few
TGTGCCAGCAGCTTAGTTGGGGGACAGGGCGCCTACGAGCAGTACTTC CASSLVGGQGAYEQYF TRBJ2-7 TRBV7-2 TRBD1 .
TGTGCCAGCTCATCCCCGGGACAGGGGTCCGAGCAGTACTTC CASSSPGQGSEQYF TRBJ2-7 TRBV18 TRBD1 .
TGTGCCAGCAGTTCTGACAGGGTCAATTCACCCCTCCACTTT CASSSDRVNSPLHF TRBJ1-6 TRBV6-5 TRBD1 .
TGTGCCAGCAGCCCCTTCCTCGCAGGCAGCTCCTACGAGCAGTACTTC CASSPFLAGSSYEQYF TRBJ2-7 TRBV5-8 . .
TGTGCCAGCAGTTACTCGAGACAGGGGAACGGCATTCAGTACTTC CASSYSRQGNGIQYF TRBJ2-4 TRBV6-2/TRBV6-3 TRBD1 .
TGTGCCAGCAGTGACGGACAGGGTCCAAATCAGCCCCAGCATTTT CASSDGQGPNQPQHF TRBJ1-5 TRBV6-1 TRBD1 .
TGCGCCAGCAGTCGCGTGTCTGGGACAGGGGGCGAGCAGTACTTC CASSRVSGTGGEQYF TRBJ2-7 TRBV5-1 TRBD1 .
TGTGCCAGCAGCCCGATCGACAGGGGAGGCGAAAAACTGTTTTTT CASSPIDRGGEKLFF TRBJ1-4 TRBV5-7 TRBD1 .
TGTGCCAGCAGCGACAAGGCCCGGAGGTTCGGGGGGGAAGGCGAGACCCAGTACTTC CASSDKARRFGGEGETQYF TRBJ2-5 TRBV3-1/TRBV3-2 TRBD2 .
TGTGCCATCAGCAGGACAGAGCAAGAGACCCAGTACTTC CAISRTEQETQYF TRBJ2-5 TRBV10-3 . .
TGTGCCATCAGTGTACAGGGGGCCAAAATGAACACTGAAGCTTTCTTT CAISVQGAKMNTEAFF TRBJ1-1 TRBV10-3 TRBD1 .
TGTGCCAGCAGTTCCCCCGGGACAGGGGGCGAAGGCTACACCTTC CASSSPGTGGEGYTF TRBJ1-2 TRBV28 TRBD1 .
TGTGCCTCTGCTCAAAATCATCGGGGGAGTTACAATGAGCAGTTCTTC CASAQNHRGSYNEQFF TRBJ2-1 TRBV11-3 . .
TGTGCCAGCAGCTTAGTTAGCGGGGGTTCCTACGAGCAGTACTTC CASSLVSGGSYEQYF TRBJ2-7 TRBV7-2 TRBD2 .
TGCGCCAGCAGCCCCCGGGACACCTCCTACGAGCAGTACTTC CASSPRDTSYEQYF TRBJ2-7 TRBV5-1 . .
TGTGCCAGCAGCTCCAGAATGCAGAACACCGGGGAGCTGTTTTTT CASSSRMQNTGELFF TRBJ2-2 TRBV7-8 . few
TGTGCCAGCAGCGAACAGCGGGGGGCCTACAATGAGCAGTTCTTC CASSEQRGAYNEQFF TRBJ2-1 TRBV9 TRBD2 few
TGTGCCAGCAGCCAGGGACTAGCGGGAGGAAATGAGCAGTTCTTC CASSQGLAGGNEQFF TRBJ2-1 TRBV3-1/TRBV3-2 TRBD2 .
TGCGCCAGCAGCCCGGACAGGGTGAATGAAAAACTGTTTTTT CASSPDRVNEKLFF TRBJ1-4 TRBV5-1 TRBD1 .
TGTGCCATCTCGACAGGGGATGGCTACACCTTC CAISTGDGYTF TRBJ1-2 TRBV2 TRBD1 .